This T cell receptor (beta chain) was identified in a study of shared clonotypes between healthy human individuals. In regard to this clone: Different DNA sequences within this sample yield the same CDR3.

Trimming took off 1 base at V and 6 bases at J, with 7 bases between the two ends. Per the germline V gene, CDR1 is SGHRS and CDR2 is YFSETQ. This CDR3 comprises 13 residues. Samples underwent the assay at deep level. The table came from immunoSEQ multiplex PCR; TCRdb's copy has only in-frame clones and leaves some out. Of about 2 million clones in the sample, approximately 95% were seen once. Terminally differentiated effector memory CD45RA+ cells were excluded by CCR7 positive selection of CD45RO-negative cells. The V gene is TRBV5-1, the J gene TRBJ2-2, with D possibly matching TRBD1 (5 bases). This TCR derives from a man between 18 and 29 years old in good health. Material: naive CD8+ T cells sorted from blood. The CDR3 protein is CASSLSGPGELFF. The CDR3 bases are TGCGCCAGCAGCTTGTCAGGGCCCGGGGAGCTGTTTTTT.